A single sample gave rise to the 2 T cell receptor beta chains below, sequenced in a study of T-cell reconstitution after alpha-beta-depleted transplantation in children. Preparing the TCRbeta library involved the use of unique molecular identifiers. TCRdb fed the PCR reads into MiXCR, producing one record per CDR3 protein. Of about 300,000 distinct CDR3 sequences listed, roughly 9.1% are singletons. Specimen: PBMCs, collected before TCRalphabeta/CD19-depleted stem cell transplant. The receptors were gathered from a boy in the first two years of life with acute myeloid leukemia, due to receive a stem cell transplant.

This clonotype was observed at least ten times. V and J are TRBV14 and TRBJ1-4, with D possibly being TRBD1 (5 bases). CDR3 length: 14 amino acids. The germline gives CDR1 SGHDN, CDR2 FVKESK. Trimming removed 1 base from V and 13 bases from J, with 16 bases in between. This CDR3 reads CASSQVGPLGRLFF. DNA of the CDR3: TGTGCCAGCAGCCAAGTAGGTCCCCTGGGACGACTGTTTTTT.

This clonotype was recorded many times. This chain's CDR3 is CASTRTGNTGELFF. The CDR3, as DNA: TGTGCCAGCACCCGGACAGGGAACACCGGGGAGCTGTTTTTT. This sequence joins TRBV7-9 and TRBJ2-2, with TRBD1 matching over 7 bases. Unmatched junction bases numbered 3, after V lost 7 bases and J lost 1 base. In germline, CDR1 is SEHNR, CDR2 FQNEAQ (reference sequence). This CDR3 contains 14 residues.